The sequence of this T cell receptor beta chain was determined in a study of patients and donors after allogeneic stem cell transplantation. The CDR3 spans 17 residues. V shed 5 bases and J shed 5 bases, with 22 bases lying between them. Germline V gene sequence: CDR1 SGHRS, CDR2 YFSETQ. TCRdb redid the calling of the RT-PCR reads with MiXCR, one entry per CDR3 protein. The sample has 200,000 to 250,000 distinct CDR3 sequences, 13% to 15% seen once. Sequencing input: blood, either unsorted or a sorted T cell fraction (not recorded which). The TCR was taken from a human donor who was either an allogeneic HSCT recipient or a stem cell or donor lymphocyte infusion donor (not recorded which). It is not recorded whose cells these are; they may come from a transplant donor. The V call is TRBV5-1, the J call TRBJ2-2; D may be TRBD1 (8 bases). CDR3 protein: CASRGGYRTGLTGELFF. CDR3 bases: TGCGCCAGCAGGGGAGGGTACCGGACAGGGTTGACCGGGGAGCTGTTTTTT.